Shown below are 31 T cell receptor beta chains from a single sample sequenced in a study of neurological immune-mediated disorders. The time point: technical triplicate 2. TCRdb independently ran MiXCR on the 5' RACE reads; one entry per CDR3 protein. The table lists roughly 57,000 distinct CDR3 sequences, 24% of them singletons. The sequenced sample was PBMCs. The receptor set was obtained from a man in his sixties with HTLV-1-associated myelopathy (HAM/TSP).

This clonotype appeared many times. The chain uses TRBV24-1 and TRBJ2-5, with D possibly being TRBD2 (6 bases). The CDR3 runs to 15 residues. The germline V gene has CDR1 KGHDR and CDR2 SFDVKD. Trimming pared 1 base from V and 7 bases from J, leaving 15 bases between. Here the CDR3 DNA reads TGTGCCACCAGTGATTTCATGGGGGGAGGCGTGACCCAGTACTTC. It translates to CATSDFMGGGVTQYF.

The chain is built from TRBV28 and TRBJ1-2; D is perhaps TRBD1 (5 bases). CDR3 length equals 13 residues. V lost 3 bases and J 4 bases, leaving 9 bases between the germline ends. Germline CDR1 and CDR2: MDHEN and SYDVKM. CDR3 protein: CASSLRGVYGYTF. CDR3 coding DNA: TGTGCCAGCAGTTTGCGGGGGGTCTATGGCTACACCTTC.

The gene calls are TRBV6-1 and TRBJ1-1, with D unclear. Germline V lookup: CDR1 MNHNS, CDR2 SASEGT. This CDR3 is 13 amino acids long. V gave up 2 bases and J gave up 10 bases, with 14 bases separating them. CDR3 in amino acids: CASSEMASVTAFF. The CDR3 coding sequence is TGTGCCAGCAGTGAAATGGCCAGCGTTACAGCTTTCTTT.

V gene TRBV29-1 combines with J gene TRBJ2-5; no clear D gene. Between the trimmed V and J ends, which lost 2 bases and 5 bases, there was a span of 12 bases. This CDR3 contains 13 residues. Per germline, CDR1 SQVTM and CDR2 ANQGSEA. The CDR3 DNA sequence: TGCAGCGTTGAAATACAGCCAGTGGAGACCCAGTACTTC. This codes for CSVEIQPVETQYF. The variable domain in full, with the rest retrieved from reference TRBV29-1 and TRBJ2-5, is SAVISQKPSRDICQRGTSLTIQCQVDSQVTMMFWYRQQPGQSLTLIATANQGSEATYESGFVIDKFPISRPNLTFSTLTVSNMSPEDSSIYLCSVEIQPVETQYFGPGTRLLVL.

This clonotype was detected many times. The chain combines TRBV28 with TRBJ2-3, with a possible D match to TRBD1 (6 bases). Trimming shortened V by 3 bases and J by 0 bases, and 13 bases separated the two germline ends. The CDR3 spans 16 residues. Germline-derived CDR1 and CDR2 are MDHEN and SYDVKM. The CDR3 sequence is CASSFSTGTSTDTQYF. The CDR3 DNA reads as TGTGCCAGCAGTTTCTCAACCGGGACAAGCACAGATACGCAGTATTTT.

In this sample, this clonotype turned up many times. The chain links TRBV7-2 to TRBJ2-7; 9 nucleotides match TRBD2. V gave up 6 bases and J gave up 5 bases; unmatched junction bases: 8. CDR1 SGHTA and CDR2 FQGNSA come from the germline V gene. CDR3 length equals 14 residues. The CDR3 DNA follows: TGTGCCAGCAGATGGGGGACTAGCATAAACGAGCAGTACTTC. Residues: CASRWGTSINEQYF. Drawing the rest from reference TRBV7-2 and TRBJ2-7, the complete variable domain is GAGVSQSPSNKVTEKGKDVELRCDPISGHTALYWYRQSLGQGLEFLIYFQGNSAPDKSGLPSDRFSAERTGGSVSTLTIQRTQQEDSAVYLCASRWGTSINEQYFGPGTRLTVT.

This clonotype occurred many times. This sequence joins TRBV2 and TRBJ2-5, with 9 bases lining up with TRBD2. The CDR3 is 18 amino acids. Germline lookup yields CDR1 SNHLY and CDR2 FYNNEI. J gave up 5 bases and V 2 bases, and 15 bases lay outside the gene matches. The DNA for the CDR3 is TGTGCCAGCAGTGAAAGCCGACTAGCGGCCCGGAACGGGGAGACCCAGTACTTC. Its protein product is CASSESRLAARNGETQYF.

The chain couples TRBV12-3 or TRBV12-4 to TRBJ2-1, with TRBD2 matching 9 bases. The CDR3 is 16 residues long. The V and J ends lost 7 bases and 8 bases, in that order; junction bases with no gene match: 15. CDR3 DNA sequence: TGTGCCAGCAAGGGGGGGGAGTCTAGCGGGATCCATGAGCAGTTCTTC. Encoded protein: CASKGGESSGIHEQFF.

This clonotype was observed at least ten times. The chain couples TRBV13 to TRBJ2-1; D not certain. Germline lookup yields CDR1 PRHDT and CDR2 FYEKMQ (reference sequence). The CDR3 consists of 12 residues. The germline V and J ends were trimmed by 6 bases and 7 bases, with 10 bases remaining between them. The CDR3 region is CASSNGPNEQFF. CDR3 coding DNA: TGTGCCAGCAGTAACGGCCCTAATGAGCAGTTCTTC.

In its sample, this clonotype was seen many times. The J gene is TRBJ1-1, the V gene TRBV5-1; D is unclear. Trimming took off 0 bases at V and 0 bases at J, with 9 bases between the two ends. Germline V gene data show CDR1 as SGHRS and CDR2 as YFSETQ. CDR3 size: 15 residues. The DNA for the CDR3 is TGCGCCAGCAGCTTGGGAGGGATCATGAACACTGAAGCTTTCTTT. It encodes CASSLGGIMNTEAFF. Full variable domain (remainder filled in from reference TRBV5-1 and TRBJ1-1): KAGVTQTPRYLIKTRGQQVTLSCSPISGHRSVSWYQQTPGQGLQFLFEYFSETQRNKGNFPGRFSGRQFSNSRSEMNVSTLELGDSALYLCASSLGGIMNTEAFFGQGTRLTVV.

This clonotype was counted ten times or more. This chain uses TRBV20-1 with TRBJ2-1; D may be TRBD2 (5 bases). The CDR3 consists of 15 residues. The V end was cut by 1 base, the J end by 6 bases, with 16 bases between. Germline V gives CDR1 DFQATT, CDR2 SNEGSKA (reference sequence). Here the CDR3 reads CSARGASGAANEQFF. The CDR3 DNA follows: TGCAGTGCTAGAGGGGCAAGCGGTGCGGCCAATGAGCAGTTCTTC.

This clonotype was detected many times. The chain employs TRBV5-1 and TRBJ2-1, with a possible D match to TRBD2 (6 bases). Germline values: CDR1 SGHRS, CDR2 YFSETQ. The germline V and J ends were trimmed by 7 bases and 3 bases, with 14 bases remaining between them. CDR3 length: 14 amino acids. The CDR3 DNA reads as TGCGCCAGCGGGGATGGCGGGAACTACAATGAGCAGTTCTTC. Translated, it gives CASGDGGNYNEQFF. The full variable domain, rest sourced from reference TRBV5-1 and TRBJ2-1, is KAGVTQTPRYLIKTRGQQVTLSCSPISGHRSVSWYQQTPGQGLQFLFEYFSETQRNKGNFPGRFSGRQFSNSRSEMNVSTLELGDSALYLCASGDGGNYNEQFFGPGTRLTVL.

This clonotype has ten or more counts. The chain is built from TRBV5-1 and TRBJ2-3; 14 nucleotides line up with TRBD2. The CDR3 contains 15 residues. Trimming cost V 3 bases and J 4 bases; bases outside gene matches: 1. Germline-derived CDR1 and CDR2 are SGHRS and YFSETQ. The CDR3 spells CASSSGLAGADTQYF. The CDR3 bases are TGCGCCAGCAGCTCGGGACTAGCGGGAGCAGATACGCAGTATTTT.

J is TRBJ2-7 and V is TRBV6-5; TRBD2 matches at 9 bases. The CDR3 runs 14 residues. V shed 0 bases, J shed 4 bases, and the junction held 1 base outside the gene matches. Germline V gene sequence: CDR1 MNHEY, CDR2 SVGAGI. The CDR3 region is CASSYSSGSYEQYF. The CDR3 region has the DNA TGTGCCAGCAGTTACTCTAGCGGGAGTTACGAGCAGTACTTC.

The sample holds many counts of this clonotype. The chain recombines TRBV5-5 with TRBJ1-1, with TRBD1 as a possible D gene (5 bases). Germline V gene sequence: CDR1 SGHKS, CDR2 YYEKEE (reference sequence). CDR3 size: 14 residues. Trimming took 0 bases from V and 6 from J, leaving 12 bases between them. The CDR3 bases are TGTGCCAGCAGCTTGGCGTCGGGGGAGGCTGAAGCTTTCTTT. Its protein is CASSLASGEAEAFF.

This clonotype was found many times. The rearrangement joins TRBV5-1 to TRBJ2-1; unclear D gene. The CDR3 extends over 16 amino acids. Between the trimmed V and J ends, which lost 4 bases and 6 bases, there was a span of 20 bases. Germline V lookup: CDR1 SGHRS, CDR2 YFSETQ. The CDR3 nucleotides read TGCGCCAGCAGCCTTTACCGAAGGGCACTGGTCAATGAGCAGTTCTTC. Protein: CASSLYRRALVNEQFF.

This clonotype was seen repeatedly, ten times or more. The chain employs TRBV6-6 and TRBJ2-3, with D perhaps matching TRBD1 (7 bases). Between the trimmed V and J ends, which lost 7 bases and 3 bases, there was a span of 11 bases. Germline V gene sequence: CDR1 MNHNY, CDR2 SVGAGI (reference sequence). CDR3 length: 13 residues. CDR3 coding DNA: TGTGCCAGCAAACAGGGGAGGACAGATACGCAGTATTTT. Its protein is CASKQGRTDTQYF.

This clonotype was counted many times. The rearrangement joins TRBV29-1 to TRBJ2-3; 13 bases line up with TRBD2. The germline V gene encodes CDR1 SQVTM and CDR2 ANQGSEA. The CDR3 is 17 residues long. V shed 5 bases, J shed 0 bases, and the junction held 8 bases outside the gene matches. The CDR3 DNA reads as TGCAGCGTTCGGACGACTAGCGGGAGGAGTAGCACAGATACGCAGTATTTT. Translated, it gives CSVRTTSGRSSTDTQYF.

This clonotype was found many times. CDR3 coding DNA: TGTGCCAGCAGCCCGTTACACGGTTCACCCCTCCACTTT. It codes for CASSPLHGSPLHF. The chain combines TRBV14 with TRBJ1-6, with unresolved D. The germline CDR1 and CDR2 sequences are SGHDN and FVKESK. The ends were cut back, 4 bases at V and 9 bases at J, with 10 bases in the middle. The CDR3 totals 13 residues.

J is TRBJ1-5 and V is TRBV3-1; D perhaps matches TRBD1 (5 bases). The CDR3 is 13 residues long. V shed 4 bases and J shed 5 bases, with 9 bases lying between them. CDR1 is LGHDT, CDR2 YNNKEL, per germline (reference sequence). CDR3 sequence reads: CASSRDGHQPQHF. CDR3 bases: TGTGCCAGCAGCCGGGACGGACATCAGCCCCAGCATTTT.

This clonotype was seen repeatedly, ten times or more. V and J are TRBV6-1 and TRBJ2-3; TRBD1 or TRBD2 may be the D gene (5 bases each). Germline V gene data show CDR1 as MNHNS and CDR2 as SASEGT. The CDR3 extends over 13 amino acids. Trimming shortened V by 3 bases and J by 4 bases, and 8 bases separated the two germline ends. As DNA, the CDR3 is TGTGCCAGCAGTGATCGGGGACCAGATACGCAGTATTTT. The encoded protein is CASSDRGPDTQYF.

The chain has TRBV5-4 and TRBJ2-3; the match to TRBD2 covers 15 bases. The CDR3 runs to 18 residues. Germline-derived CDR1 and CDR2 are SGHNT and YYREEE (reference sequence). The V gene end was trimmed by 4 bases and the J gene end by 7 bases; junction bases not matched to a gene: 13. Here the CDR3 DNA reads TGTGCCAGCAGCGGGACTAGCGGGAGGCCGCGCGGGGGGTATACGCAGTATTTT. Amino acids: CASSGTSGRPRGGYTQYF.

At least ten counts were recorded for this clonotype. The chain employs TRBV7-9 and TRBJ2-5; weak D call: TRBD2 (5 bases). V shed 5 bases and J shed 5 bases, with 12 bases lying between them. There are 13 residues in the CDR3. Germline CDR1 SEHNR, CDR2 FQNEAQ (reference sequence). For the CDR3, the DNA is TGTGCCAGCAGCCGAGAGGGCGGGGAGACCCAGTACTTC. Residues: CASSREGGETQYF. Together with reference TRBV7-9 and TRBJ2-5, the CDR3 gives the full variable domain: DTGVSQNPRHKITKRGQNVTFRCDPISEHNRLYWYRQTLGQGPEFLTYFQNEAQLEKSRLLSDRFSAERPKGSFSTLEIQRTEQGDSAMYLCASSREGGETQYFGPGTRLLVL.

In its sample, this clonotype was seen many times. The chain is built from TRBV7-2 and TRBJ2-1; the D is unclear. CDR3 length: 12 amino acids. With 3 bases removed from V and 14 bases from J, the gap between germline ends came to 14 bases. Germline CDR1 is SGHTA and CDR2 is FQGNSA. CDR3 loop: CASSFYDSPEFF. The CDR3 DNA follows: TGTGCCAGCAGCTTTTACGACTCCCCGGAGTTCTTC.

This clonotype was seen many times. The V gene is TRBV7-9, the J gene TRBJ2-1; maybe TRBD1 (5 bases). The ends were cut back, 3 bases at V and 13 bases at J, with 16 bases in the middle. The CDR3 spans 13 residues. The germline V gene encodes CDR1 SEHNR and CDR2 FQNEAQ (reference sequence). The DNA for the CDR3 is TGTGCCAGCAGCTTGGGGCTCTCGGTACTCCAGTTCTTC. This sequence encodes CASSLGLSVLQFF.

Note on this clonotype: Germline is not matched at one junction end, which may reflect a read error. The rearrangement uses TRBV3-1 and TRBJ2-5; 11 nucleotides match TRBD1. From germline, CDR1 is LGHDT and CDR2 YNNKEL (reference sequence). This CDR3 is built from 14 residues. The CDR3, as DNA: TGTGCCAGCAGCCCCGAACCGGACAGGGGGCCAGTATGGTTC. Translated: CASSPEPDRGPVWF.

The CDR3 DNA reads as TGCAGTGCCGGGGCGGGACTAGCGGAAGAGACCCAGTACTTC. Protein: CSAGAGLAEETQYF. V and J are TRBV20-1 and TRBJ2-5; the match to TRBD2 covers 11 bases. CDR3 length: 14 amino acids. From germline, CDR1 is DFQATT and CDR2 SNEGSKA (reference sequence). J gave up 3 bases and V 6 bases, and 6 bases lay outside the gene matches.

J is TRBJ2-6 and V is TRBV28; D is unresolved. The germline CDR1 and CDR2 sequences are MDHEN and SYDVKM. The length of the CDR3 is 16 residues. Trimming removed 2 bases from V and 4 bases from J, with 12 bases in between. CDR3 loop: CASSLGDPAGANVLTF. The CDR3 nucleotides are TGTGCCAGCAGTTTAGGGGATCCTGCCGGGGCCAACGTCCTGACTTTC.

The CDR3 bases are TGTGCCAGCAGCCCTGGACTAGCGGGAGCTGGAGATACGCAGTATTTT. This encodes CASSPGLAGAGDTQYF. The chain uses TRBV7-2 and TRBJ2-3, with 13 bases fitting TRBD2. Trimming took 5 bases from V and 5 from J; bases not matched to a gene: 7. CDR1 and CDR2 (germline): SGHTA, FQGNSA. The CDR3 sequence is 16 residues long.

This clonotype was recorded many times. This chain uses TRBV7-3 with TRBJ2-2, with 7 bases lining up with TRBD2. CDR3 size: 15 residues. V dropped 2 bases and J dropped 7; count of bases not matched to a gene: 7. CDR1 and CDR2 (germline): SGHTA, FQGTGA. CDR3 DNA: TGTGCCAGCAGCTTAGGCGGGAGTCTTAACGGGGAGCTGTTTTTT. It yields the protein CASSLGGSLNGELFF.

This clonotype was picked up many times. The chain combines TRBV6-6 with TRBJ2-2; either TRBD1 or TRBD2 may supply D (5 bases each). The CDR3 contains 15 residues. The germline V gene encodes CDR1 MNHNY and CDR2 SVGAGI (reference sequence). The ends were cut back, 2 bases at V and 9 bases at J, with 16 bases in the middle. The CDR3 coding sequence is TGTGCCAGCAGTTACATGGATGGGGGTCGAAGGGAGCTGTTTTTT. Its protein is CASSYMDGGRRELFF.